Shown below are 3 T cell receptor beta chains from a single sample sequenced in a study of blood T cells in healthy people across ages. A second PCR, run for about 7 to 11 cycles, used a sample-barcoded 5' primer plus a J-beta primer mix. TCRdb re-called the 5' RACE reads through MiXCR, storing one row per CDR3 protein. The sample carries 1.5 million to 2 million distinct CDR3 sequences, 28% recorded once. The sequencing sample was made of blood. These receptors originate from a woman in her 30s in good health.

Many counts were recorded for this clonotype. The V call is TRBV28, the J call TRBJ2-3; D is uncertain. This CDR3 is built from 12 residues. Looked up from germline, CDR1 is MDHEN and CDR2 is SYDVKM. Trimming removed 6 bases at V and 6 bases at J, with 10 bases between. CDR3 bases: TGTGCCAGCAGCTCCCCGGCGGATACGCAGTATTTT. Residues: CASSSPADTQYF.

V and J are TRBV12-3 or TRBV12-4 and TRBJ2-2; tentative D call: TRBD2 (5 bases). This CDR3 is 15 amino acids long. The germline V and J ends were trimmed by 5 bases and 1 base, with 11 bases remaining between them. Here the CDR3 DNA reads TGTGCCAGCAGTCCCAAACGGGGGAACACCGGGGAGCTGTTTTTT. Encoded protein: CASSPKRGNTGELFF.

This clonotype was counted between two and nine times. The CDR3 DNA follows: TGCAGTTCCGCAGGGCACCCGAGGCCAGATACGCAGTATTTT. Translation: CSSAGHPRPDTQYF. V gene TRBV20-1 combines with J gene TRBJ2-3, with D possibly matching TRBD1 (5 bases). Trimming took off 8 bases at V and 4 bases at J, with 19 bases between the two ends. The CDR3 loop spans 14 amino acids. Germline values: CDR1 DFQATT, CDR2 SNEGSKA (reference sequence).